This TCR beta chain is from a study of cytomegalovirus exposure and HLA in healthy donors. Primers: 60 Vbeta forward and 13 Jbeta reverse. Repertoires were generated with immunoSEQ multiplex PCR, while TCRdb's copy carries only in-frame clones and drops some. In all, the sample yields about 200,000 clones. Germline-derived CDR1 and CDR2 are SGHRS and YFSETQ. With V trimmed by 4 bases and J by 5 bases, 8 bases remained unmatched. This CDR3 has 14 amino acids. General study points: Among the most significant clusters, several appeared linked to common viral pathogens in a later analysis.

Concerning this clone itself: Its antigen is unidentified.

The V and J genes are TRBV5-1 and TRBJ2-7, with 8 positions matching TRBD1. Sequencing used PBMCs. The sequence derives from a girl aged 2-9 years in good health and CMV-seropositive. In DNA form, the CDR3 reads TGCGCCAGCAGCACGGACAGGGCTGACGACGAGCAGTACTTC. Its translation: CASSTDRADDEQYF.